The entry that follows covers one TCR beta chain sequence. These data originate in a study of blood T cell repertoires in COVID-19. In the study overall: COVID-19 samples collected from the United States, Italy and Spain covered acute and convalescent phases.

V lost 0 bases, J lost 6 bases, and 10 bases lay in between. The V gene's germline CDR1 is SGDLS and CDR2 YYNGEE. This CDR3 is built from 15 residues. Participants in the exposed group had met a COVID-19 case in the 2 weeks before joining the study. Per the original methods: By means of reference gene primer amplification, nucleated cell counts were estimated. Here immunoSEQ multiplex PCR was the method, and the copy in TCRdb shows in-frame clones only, minus some. V and J calls and clone size are as listed in that table; D and trimming were resolved from the DNA. The sample includes around 250,000 clones, roughly 90% seen only once; the top ten take roughly 2.8%.

This chain connects TRBV9 to TRBJ1-6, with D possibly matching TRBD1 (6 bases). The receptor comes from a man between 35 and 55 years old who had been exposed to COVID-19. Source material: PBMCs or T cells enriched from blood (not recorded which). The CDR3 sequence is CASSVAGGVNSPLHF. Written as DNA, the CDR3 is TGTGCCAGCAGCGTAGCTGGGGGCGTTAATTCACCCCTCCACTTT.